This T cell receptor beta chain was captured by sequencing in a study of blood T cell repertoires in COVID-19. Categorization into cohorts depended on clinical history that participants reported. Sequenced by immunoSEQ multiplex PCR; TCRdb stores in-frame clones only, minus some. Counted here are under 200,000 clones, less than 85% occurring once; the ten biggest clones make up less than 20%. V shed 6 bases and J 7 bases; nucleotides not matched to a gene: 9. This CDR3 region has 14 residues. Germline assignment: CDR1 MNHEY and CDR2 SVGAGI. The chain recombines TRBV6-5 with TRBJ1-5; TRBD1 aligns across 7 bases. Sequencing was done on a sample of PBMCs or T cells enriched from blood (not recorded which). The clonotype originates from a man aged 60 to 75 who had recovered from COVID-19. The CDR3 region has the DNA TGTGCCAGCAGATCCAACAGGGGTGGCCAGCCCCAGCATTTT. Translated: CASRSNRGGQPQHF.